This T cell receptor (beta chain) was sequenced for a study of blood T cell repertoires in COVID-19 (dated by TCRdb to 2020 to 2022). Regarding the complete study: Recovered participants in ImmuneRACE Cohort 3 were defined by two consecutive negative NP/OP PCR tests, clearance by a healthcare professional, or resolution of symptoms. The material from the prospective study consisted of cDNA or gDNA derived from T cells, B-cell-depleted T cells, or PBMCs. Samples were obtained from the ongoing ImmuneRACE study (first 160 participants) and from approximately 1,200 subjects provided by 6 global collaborators. Samples from collaborators originated in the United States, Italy and Spain and spanned both the acute and convalescent phases of COVID-19. Where available, HLA class I and class II types were taken from metadata supplied by the sample provider and were not determined by assay-based typing. Sample metadata almost always included a de-identified subject ID, COVID-19 status, age in years and sex. The repertoires were released in a freely available public database intended as a resource for research on the immune response to SARS-CoV-2. Deeply sampled blood TCRbeta repertoires from subjects exposed to, actively infected with, or recovered from COVID-19 were included in the dataset. The study at large found these results: The quantity of clinical and demographic metadata differed by source and by participant and was supplied without curation.

In the prospective study, participants were roughly 18 to 90 years old, resided in about two dozen geographic areas of the United States, and were enrolled through a virtual design. To assign participants to cohorts, the prospective study relied on clinical history that participants themselves reported in a screening survey and a study questionnaire. In the prospective study, mobile phlebotomists collected whole blood, serum and a nasopharyngeal or oropharyngeal swab from each participant. Over an approximately 2-month period, participants in the prospective study had the option of providing additional blood draws and questionnaires. Before DNA extraction, blood samples from the prospective study were shipped at room temperature or frozen. TCRbeta CDR3 regions were amplified from genomic DNA using the immunoSEQ Assay, a bias-controlled multiplex PCR. The original pipeline was this. Nucleated cell counts per sample were estimated from amplification of reference gene primers within the assay. Sequence reads were collapsed and filtered to measure the absolute abundance of every unique TCRbeta CDR3 rearrangement. For each sample, productive Simpson clonality was calculated by taking the square root of Simpson's diversity index across productive rearrangements. This is the immuneACCESS table as TCRdb keeps it, with only in-frame sequences that have V and J called. A part of the clones is gone; compared with another copy, unresolved V genes explain less than half, and the rest is unexplained. The V and J calls and the clone size are those of that table, but D and trimming were determined from the DNA. The sample data list about 200,000 clones, and about 88% of these were observed just once. The top ten clonotypes cover roughly 24% of the sample.

A distance of 16 bases separates the germline ends of V and J, which lose 2 bases and 3 bases respectively. The germline V gene sets CDR1 to MNHEY and CDR2 to SVGEGT. From the cysteine up to the phenylalanine, the CDR3 has a length of 16 residues. Solely the CDR3 DNA is kept, with 48 bases framed from the first base. This clone is a singleton in its sample. No cognate antigen has been identified for it. Base qualities were left out, and no much larger clone turns up one base away. Material for sequencing was PBMCs or T cells enriched from blood (not recorded which). The receptor's source is a middle-aged woman in a cohort exposed to, infected with or recovered from COVID-19 (not recorded which). The chain joins TRBV6-2 or TRBV6-3 to TRBJ2-5; TRBD1 is a weak D gene call, 7 bases matching. The CDR3 region has the sequence CASSYISRGVEETQYF. The bases are TGTGCCAGCAGTTACATCTCCAGGGGGGTCGAAGAGACCCAGTACTTC.